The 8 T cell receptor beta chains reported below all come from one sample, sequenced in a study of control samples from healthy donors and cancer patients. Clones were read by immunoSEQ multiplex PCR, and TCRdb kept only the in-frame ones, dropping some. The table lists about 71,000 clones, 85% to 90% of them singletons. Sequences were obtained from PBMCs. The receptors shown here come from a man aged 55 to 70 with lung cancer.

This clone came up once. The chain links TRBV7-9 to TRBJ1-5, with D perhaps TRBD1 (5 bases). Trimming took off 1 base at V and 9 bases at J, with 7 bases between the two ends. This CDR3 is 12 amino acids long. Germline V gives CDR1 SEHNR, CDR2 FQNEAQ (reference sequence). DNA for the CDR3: TGTGCCAGCAGCTTAGGACAGCTGCCCCAGCATTTT. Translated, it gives CASSLGQLPQHF.

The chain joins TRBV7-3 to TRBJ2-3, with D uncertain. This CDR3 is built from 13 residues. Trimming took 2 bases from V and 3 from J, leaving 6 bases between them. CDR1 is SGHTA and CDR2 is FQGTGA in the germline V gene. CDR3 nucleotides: TGTGCCAGCAGCTTACAATCAACAGATACGCAGTATTTT. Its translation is CASSLQSTDTQYF.

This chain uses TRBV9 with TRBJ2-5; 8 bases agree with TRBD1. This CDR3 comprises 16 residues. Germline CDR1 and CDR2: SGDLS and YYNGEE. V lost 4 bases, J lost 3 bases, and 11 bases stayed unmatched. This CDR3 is CASSPRGQGVEETQYF. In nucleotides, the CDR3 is TGTGCCAGCAGCCCCCGTGGACAGGGTGTGGAAGAGACCCAGTACTTC.

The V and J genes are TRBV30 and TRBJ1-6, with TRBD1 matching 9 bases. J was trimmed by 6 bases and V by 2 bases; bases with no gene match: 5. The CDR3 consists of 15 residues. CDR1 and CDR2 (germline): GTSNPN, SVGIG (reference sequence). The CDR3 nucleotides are TGTGCCTGGAGTCCGGGACAGGGATTTAATTCACCCCTCCACTTT. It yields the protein CAWSPGQGFNSPLHF.

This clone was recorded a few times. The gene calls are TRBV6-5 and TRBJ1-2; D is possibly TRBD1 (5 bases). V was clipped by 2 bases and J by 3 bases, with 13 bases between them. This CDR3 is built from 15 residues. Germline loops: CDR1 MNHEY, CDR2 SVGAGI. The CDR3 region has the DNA TGTGCCAGCAGTTACGGGACTAGGGGACACTATGGCTACACCTTC. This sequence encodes CASSYGTRGHYGYTF.

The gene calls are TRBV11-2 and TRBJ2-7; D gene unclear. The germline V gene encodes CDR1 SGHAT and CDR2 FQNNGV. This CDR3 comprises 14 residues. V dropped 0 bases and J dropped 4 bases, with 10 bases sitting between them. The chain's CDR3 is CASSLDLGRYEQYF. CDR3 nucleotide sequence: TGTGCCAGCAGCTTAGATCTCGGACGGTACGAGCAGTACTTC.

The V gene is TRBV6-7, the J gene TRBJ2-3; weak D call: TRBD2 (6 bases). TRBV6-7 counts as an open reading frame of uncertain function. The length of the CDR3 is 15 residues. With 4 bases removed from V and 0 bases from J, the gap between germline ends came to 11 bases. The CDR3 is CASSLAESSTDTQYF. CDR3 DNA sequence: TGTGCCAGCAGTTTAGCGGAATCTAGCACAGATACGCAGTATTTT.

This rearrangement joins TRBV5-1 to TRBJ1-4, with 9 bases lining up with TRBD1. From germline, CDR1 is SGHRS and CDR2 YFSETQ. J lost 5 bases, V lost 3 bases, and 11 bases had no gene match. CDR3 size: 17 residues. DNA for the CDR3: TGCGCCAGCAGCTCTAAACTGGGACAGGGTCCAAATGAAAAACTGTTTTTT. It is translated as CASSSKLGQGPNEKLFF.